This T cell receptor beta chain derives from a study of radiotherapy plus CTLA-4 blockade in lung cancer. Whole-study results and caveats: Clones derived from tumor TCRs expanded in blood after radiotherapy plus ipilimumab. The authors reported that early blood T cell clone dynamics, with interferon-beta, best predicted response.

Focal radiation plus CTLA-4 blockade with ipilimumab was administered to patients who had chemo-refractory metastatic non-small-cell lung cancer. In regard to this clone: Its cognate antigen is unknown.

TCRdb keeps only in-frame clones here, not all; method: immunoSEQ multiplex PCR. The sample consists of about 38,000 clones, about 86% of them appearing once. CDR1 and CDR2 from the germline V gene are SGHRS and YFSETQ. V lost 4 bases, J lost 3 bases, and 14 bases lay in between. The CDR3 totals 15 residues. The sequence was collected from a human donor with non-small cell lung cancer whose response to radiotherapy plus ipilimumab could not be evaluated. Material: peripheral blood, obtained from a patient treated with radiotherapy plus ipilimumab. This sequence joins TRBV5-1 and TRBJ2-1, with D perhaps TRBD2 (5 bases). The CDR3 DNA reads TGCGCCAGCAGCCTTGCGGCTAGCAACTACAATGAGCAGTTCTTC. It specifies CASSLAASNYNEQFF.